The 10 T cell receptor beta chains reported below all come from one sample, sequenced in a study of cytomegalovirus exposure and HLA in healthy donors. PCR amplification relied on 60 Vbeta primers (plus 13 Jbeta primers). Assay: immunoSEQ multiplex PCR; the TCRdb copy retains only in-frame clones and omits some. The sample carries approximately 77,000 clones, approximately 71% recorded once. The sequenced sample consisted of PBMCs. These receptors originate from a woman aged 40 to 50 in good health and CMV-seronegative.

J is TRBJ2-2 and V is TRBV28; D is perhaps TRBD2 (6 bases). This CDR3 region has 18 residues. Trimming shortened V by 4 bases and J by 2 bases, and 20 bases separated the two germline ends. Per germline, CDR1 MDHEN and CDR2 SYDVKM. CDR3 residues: CASSSPGGAVLNTGELFF. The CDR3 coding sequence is TGTGCCAGCAGTTCTCCGGGCGGGGCGGTTCTTAACACCGGGGAGCTGTTTTTT. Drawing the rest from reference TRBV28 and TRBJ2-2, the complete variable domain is DVKVTQSSRYLVKRTGEKVFLECVQDMDHENMFWYRQDPGLGLRLIYFSYDVKMKEKGDIPEGYSVSREKKERFSLILESASTNQTSMYLCASSSPGGAVLNTGELFFGEGSRLTVL.

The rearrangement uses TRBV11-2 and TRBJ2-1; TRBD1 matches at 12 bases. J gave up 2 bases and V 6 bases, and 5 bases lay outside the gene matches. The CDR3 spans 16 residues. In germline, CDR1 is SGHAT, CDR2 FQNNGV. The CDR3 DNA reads TGTGCCAGCAGACCCGGGACAGGGGGCGCCTACAATGAGCAGTTCTTC. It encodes CASRPGTGGAYNEQFF.

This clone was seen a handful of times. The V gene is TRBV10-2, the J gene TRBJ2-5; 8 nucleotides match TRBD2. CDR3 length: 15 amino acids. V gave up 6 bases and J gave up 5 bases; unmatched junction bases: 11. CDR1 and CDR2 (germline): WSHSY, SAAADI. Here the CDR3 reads CASSYISGIGETQYF. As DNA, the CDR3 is TGCGCCAGCAGCTACATTAGCGGGATAGGGGAGACCCAGTACTTC.

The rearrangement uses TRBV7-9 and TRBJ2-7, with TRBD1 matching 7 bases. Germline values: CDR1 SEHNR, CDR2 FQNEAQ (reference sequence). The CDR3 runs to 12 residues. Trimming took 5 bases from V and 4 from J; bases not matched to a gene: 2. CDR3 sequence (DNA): TGTGCCAGCAGCATGACAGGGTACGAGCAGTACTTC. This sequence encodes CASSMTGYEQYF.

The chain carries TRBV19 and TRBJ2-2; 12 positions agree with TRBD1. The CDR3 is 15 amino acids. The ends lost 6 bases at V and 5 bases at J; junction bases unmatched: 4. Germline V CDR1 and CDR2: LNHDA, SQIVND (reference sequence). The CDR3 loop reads CASRGTGGWTGELFF. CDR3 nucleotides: TGTGCCAGTAGAGGGACAGGGGGCTGGACCGGGGAGCTGTTTTTT.

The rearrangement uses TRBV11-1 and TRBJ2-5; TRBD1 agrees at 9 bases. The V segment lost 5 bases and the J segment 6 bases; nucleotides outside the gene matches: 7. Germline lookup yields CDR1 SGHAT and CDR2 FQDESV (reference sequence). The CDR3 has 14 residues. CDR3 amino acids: CASSPGQGRQTQYF. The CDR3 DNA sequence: TGTGCCAGCAGCCCGGGACAGGGTCGGCAGACCCAGTACTTC.

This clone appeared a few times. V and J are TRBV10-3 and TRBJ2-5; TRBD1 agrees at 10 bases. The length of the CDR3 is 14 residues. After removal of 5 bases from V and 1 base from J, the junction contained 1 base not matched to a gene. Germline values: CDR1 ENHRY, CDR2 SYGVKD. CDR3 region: CAISRDRGQETQYF. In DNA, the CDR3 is TGTGCCATCAGTCGGGACAGGGGCCAAGAGACCCAGTACTTC.

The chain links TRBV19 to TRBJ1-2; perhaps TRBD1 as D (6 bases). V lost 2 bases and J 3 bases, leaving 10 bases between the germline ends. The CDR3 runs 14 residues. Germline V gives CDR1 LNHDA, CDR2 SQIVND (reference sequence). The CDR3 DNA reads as TGTGCCAGTAGTATACGAGGGGGTGACTATGGCTACACCTTC. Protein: CASSIRGGDYGYTF.

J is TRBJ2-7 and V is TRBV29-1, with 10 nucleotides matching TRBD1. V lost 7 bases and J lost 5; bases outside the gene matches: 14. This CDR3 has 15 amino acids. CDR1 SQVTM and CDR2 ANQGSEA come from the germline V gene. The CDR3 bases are TGCAGCGCTGAGGGGTGGGACAGGGGAGTCGACGAGCAGTACTTC. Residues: CSAEGWDRGVDEQYF.

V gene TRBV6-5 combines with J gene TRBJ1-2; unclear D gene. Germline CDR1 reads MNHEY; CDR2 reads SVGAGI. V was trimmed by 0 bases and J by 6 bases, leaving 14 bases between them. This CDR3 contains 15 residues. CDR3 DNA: TGTGCCAGCAGTTACTCGAGCCGGGGTAATGATGGCTACACCTTC. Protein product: CASSYSSRGNDGYTF.